These 3 T cell receptor beta chains came from one sample sequenced in a study of shared clonotypes between healthy human individuals. Method: immunoSEQ multiplex PCR; TCRdb's copy keeps in-frame clones and lacks some. The sample carries about 1.1 million clones, 75% to 80% recorded once. Sequencing used memory CD4+ T cells from PBMCs. Subset given: CD45RA-negative fraction. The receptors come from a man aged 18 to 30 in good health. Some clones in this sample may be carry-over from other donors' samples.

On this clone: Other nucleotide sequences in the sample specify the same CDR3. The CDR3 region is CASSPRQGNMNTEAFF. The CDR3 DNA is TGTGCCAGCTCACCGAGACAGGGCAACATGAACACTGAAGCTTTCTTT. The rearrangement uses TRBV18 and TRBJ1-1; 7 positions agree with TRBD1. Germline assignment: CDR1 KGHSH and CDR2 LQKENI. The CDR3 is 16 residues long. Trimming took 3 bases from V and 0 from J; bases not matched to a gene: 7.

The chain combines TRBV19 with TRBJ2-1, with 8 bases matching TRBD1. The length of the CDR3 is 15 residues. Germline trimming cut 7 bases from V and 0 bases from J; bases unmatched to any gene: 5. Germline-derived CDR1 and CDR2 are LNHDA and SQIVND (reference sequence). CDR3 coding DNA: TGTGCCAGTACCACAGGGGGTAGCTCCTACAATGAGCAGTTCTTC. Amino acid sequence: CASTTGGSSYNEQFF.

The genes are TRBV25-1 and TRBJ2-5; TRBD1 might be the D (7 bases). The ends were cut back, 6 bases at V and 1 base at J, with 18 bases in the middle. Looked up from germline, CDR1 is MGHDK and CDR2 is SYGVNS. CDR3 length: 16 amino acids. CDR3 sequence reads: CASSGGGWGSQETQYF. For the CDR3, the DNA is TGTGCCAGCAGCGGAGGGGGCTGGGGGTCCCAAGAGACCCAGTACTTC.